Listed below are T cell receptor beta chains from one sample, sequenced in a study of OX40 agonist ivuxolimab in advanced cancers. Only in-frame clones appear in the TCRdb table, and some are missing; sequencing was by immunoSEQ multiplex PCR. The sample has 25,000 or so clones, around two thirds seen once. The specimen was CD4+ or CD8+ T cells sorted from blood, collected in a trial of the OX40 agonist ivuxolimab. The receptors were sampled from an adult with an advanced solid tumor such as melanoma, head and neck, liver or kidney cancer. CDR3s include the opening cysteine and the closing phenylalanine or tryptophan. D genes are given only for firm matches. The size field is filled for only some rows; it gives once, few, many or a size class.

J: TRBJ1-4
D: TRBD1
V: TRBV4-1
size: few
CDR3: CASSQVDRGNEKLFF
DNA: TGCGCCAGCAGCCAAGTAGACAGGGGGAATGAAAAACTGTTTTTT

J: TRBJ2-7
D: TRBD1
V: TRBV28
size: few
CDR3: CASSPGTGTHEQYF
DNA: TGTGCCAGCAGCCCTGGGACAGGGACCCACGAGCAGTACTTC

J: TRBJ1-5
D: .
V: TRBV19
size: .
CDR3: CASSPTGVSNQPQHF
DNA: TGTGCCAGTAGTCCGACTGGGGTGAGCAATCAGCCCCAGCATTTT

J: TRBJ2-5
D: TRBD2
V: TRBV6-5
size: .
CDR3: CASRLARETQYF
DNA: TGTGCCAGCAGACTAGCGCGAGAGACCCAGTACTTC

J: TRBJ2-5
D: .
V: TRBV7-3
size: few
CDR3: CASSFLGFLGETQYF
DNA: TGTGCCAGCAGCTTTTTGGGTTTCCTTGGGGAGACCCAGTACTTC

J: TRBJ2-1
D: .
V: TRBV6-6
size: .
CDR3: CASSYSRYNEQFF
DNA: TGTGCCAGCAGTTACTCGAGATACAATGAGCAGTTCTTC

J: TRBJ2-1
D: .
V: TRBV6-6
size: .
CDR3: CASSPGHQYNEQFF
DNA: TGTGCCAGCAGCCCGGGACACCAATACAATGAGCAGTTCTTC

J: TRBJ1-5
D: TRBD1
V: TRBV7-8
size: .
CDR3: CASSQGGAGRQPQHF
DNA: TGTGCCAGCAGCCAGGGGGGGGCAGGACGTCAGCCCCAGCATTTT

J: TRBJ1-5
D: .
V: TRBV7-9
size: large
CDR3: CASSLAPQPQHF
DNA: TGTGCCAGCAGCTTAGCGCCTCAGCCCCAGCATTTT

J: TRBJ2-7
D: .
V: TRBV7-9
size: medium-sized
CDR3: CASSLIGHSYEQYF
DNA: TGTGCCAGCAGCTTAATTGGACATTCCTACGAGCAGTACTTC

J: TRBJ1-1
D: .
V: TRBV11-1
size: .
CDR3: CASSLDWSLYAFF
DNA: TGTGCCAGCAGCTTAGATTGGTCCTTGTACGCTTTCTTT

J: TRBJ2-2
D: .
V: TRBV4-1
size: once
CDR3: CASSHQGASTGELFF
DNA: TGCGCCAGCAGCCACCAGGGAGCTAGCACCGGGGAGCTGTTTTTT

J: TRBJ2-7
D: .
V: TRBV29-1
size: few
CDR3: CSAEWAGGYEQYF
DNA: TGCAGCGCGGAATGGGCAGGGGGGTACGAGCAGTACTTC

J: TRBJ2-7
D: TRBD1
V: TRBV13
size: .
CDR3: CASSSTGALVEQYF
DNA: TGTGCCAGCAGCTCCACAGGGGCCCTGGTCGAGCAGTACTTC

J: TRBJ2-5
D: TRBD1
V: TRBV7-9
size: few
CDR3: CASSSTDREETQYF
DNA: TGTGCCAGCAGCTCCACCGACAGGGAAGAGACCCAGTACTTC

J: TRBJ2-1
D: TRBD2
V: TRBV15
size: medium-sized
CDR3: CATSRAGRLAGAKVNNEQFF
DNA: TGTGCCACCAGCAGAGCGGGTAGGCTAGCGGGGGCCAAGGTGAACAATGAGCAGTTCTTC

J: TRBJ2-5
D: TRBD2
V: TRBV6-5
size: .
CDR3: CATHAGGGGTKTQYF
DNA: TGTGCCACTCACGCGGGAGGCGGGGGTACAAAGACCCAGTACTTC

J: TRBJ1-6
D: .
V: TRBV5-6
size: .
CDR3: CASSSLVGQPYNSPLHF
DNA: TGTGCCAGCAGCTCCCTGGTAGGCCAACCCTATAATTCACCCCTCCACTTT

J: TRBJ2-2
D: .
V: TRBV29-1
size: .
CDR3: CSVETGFTGELFF
DNA: TGCAGCGTTGAGACAGGATTCACCGGGGAGCTGTTTTTT

J: TRBJ1-6
D: .
V: TRBV28
size: .
CDR3: CASSSTYYNSPLHF
DNA: TGTGCCAGCAGTTCTACCTACTATAATTCACCCCTCCACTTT

J: TRBJ2-7
D: .
V: TRBV11-2
size: .
CDR3: CASRLTFPSYEQYF
DNA: TGTGCCAGCAGATTGACGTTTCCCTCCTACGAGCAGTACTTC

J: TRBJ2-2
D: .
V: TRBV28
size: .
CDR3: CASSLRAGLSTGELFF
DNA: TGTGCCAGCAGTTTACGGGCCGGGCTTTCTACCGGGGAGCTGTTTTTT

J: TRBJ2-5
D: TRBD2
V: TRBV28
size: .
CDR3: CASSSLDPGGSQETQYF
DNA: TGTGCCAGCAGTTCTCTTGACCCGGGGGGATCTCAAGAGACCCAGTACTTC

J: TRBJ1-5
D: TRBD1
V: TRBV10-3
size: many
CDR3: CAISDIQGAKYQPQHF
DNA: TGTGCCATCAGTGATATCCAGGGGGCGAAGTATCAGCCCCAGCATTTT

J: TRBJ2-7
D: TRBD1
V: TRBV7-9
size: .
CDR3: CASSLGGTAYEQYF
DNA: TGTGCCAGCAGCTTAGGTGGGACAGCCTACGAGCAGTACTTC

J: TRBJ1-2
D: .
V: TRBV11-3
size: .
CDR3: CASSFGTSLKDGYTF
DNA: TGTGCCAGCAGCTTTGGAACAAGCCTCAAGGATGGCTACACCTTC